This T cell receptor beta chain was recovered during a study of blood T cell repertoires in COVID-19. The repertoire was sequenced with immunoSEQ multiplex PCR; TCRdb's copy has only in-frame clones and lacks some. The profile covers 150,000 or so clones, with 79% appearing a single time and 8% to 8.5% taken by the ten largest. Germline V gene data show CDR1 as KGHDR and CDR2 as SFDVKD. The germline V and J ends were trimmed by 0 bases and 0 bases, with 8 bases remaining between them. The CDR3 runs 15 residues. Sequenced material: peripheral blood. The chain links TRBV24-1 to TRBJ2-7; possibly TRBD1 for D (6 bases). The origin of this receptor is a woman aged 60-75 years with COVID-19, enrolled during active disease. CDR3 loop: CATSDLGDNSYEQYV. The DNA of the CDR3 is TGTGCCACCAGTGATTTGGGGGACAACTCCTACGAGCAGTACGTC.